Each of the 28 T cell receptor beta chains below was sequenced from the same sample in a study of spatial heterogeneity in lung cancer. TCRdb processed the 5' RACE reads anew with MiXCR; each CDR3 protein has one entry. The sample lists some 2,000 distinct CDR3 sequences; about a sixth were seen once. The time point is: sample taken at primary tumor resection. Whole RNA, isolated from tumor, nontumor lung or frozen PBMC, was sequenced without prior sorting. Specimen: PBMCs, collected at surgery. The receptors here all came from a male donor with early-stage non-small cell lung cancer.

This clonotype was counted between two and nine times. The chain is built from TRBV7-9 and TRBJ1-1; D unclear. V was pared by 5 bases and J by 0 bases, with 4 bases between. This CDR3 is 12 amino acids long. CDR1 and CDR2 (germline): SEHNR, FQNEAQ (reference sequence). The CDR3 DNA sequence: TGTGCCAGCAGCCTGTTGAACACTGAAGCTTTCTTT. Translating gives CASSLLNTEAFF.

This clonotype was recorded only once. The V and J genes are TRBV20-1 and TRBJ2-5; D is possibly TRBD2 (5 bases). The CDR3 totals 15 residues. Germline V lookup: CDR1 DFQATT, CDR2 SNEGSKA (reference sequence). V lost 3 bases and J lost 5, with 19 bases in between. The CDR3 reads CSASWTLGMGETQYF. In DNA form, the CDR3 reads TGCAGTGCTAGTTGGACTTTGGGTATGGGTGAGACCCAGTACTTC.

Relative to its sample, this clonotype is medium-sized. V and J are TRBV7-2 and TRBJ2-7; 7 bases are a match to TRBD1. V lost 5 bases, J lost 1 base, and 5 bases stayed unmatched. This CDR3 comprises 14 residues. Per the germline V gene, CDR1 is SGHTA and CDR2 is FQGNSA. The CDR3 DNA follows: TGTGCCAGCAGCAGGACAGGTGATTCCTACGAGCAGTACTTC. It encodes CASSRTGDSYEQYF. The whole variable domain, remainder taken from reference TRBV7-2 and TRBJ2-7, is GAGVSQSPSNKVTEKGKDVELRCDPISGHTALYWYRQSLGQGLEFLIYFQGNSAPDKSGLPSDRFSAERTGGSVSTLTIQRTQQEDSAVYLCASSRTGDSYEQYFGPGTRLTVT.

This clonotype was recorded at least ten times. The chain carries TRBV7-3 and TRBJ2-3; D uncertain. The ends were cut back, 8 bases at V and 4 bases at J, with 13 bases in the middle. Per germline, CDR1 SGHTA and CDR2 FQGTGA. The CDR3 has 13 amino acids. The CDR3 DNA follows: TGTGCCAGCCAAAAAGAGATAGCAGATACGCAGTATTTT. It codes for CASQKEIADTQYF.

This chain links TRBV27 with TRBJ2-3; either TRBD1 or TRBD2 may fit D (5 bases each). With 5 bases removed from V and 2 bases from J, the gap between germline ends came to 14 bases. This CDR3 is 15 amino acids long. Germline CDR1 and CDR2: MNHEY and SMNVEV (reference sequence). The chain's CDR3 is CASSTRDQNTDTQYF. CDR3 nucleotide sequence: TGTGCCAGCAGTACGAGGGACCAAAACACAGATACGCAGTATTTT.

This clonotype was detected only a few times. The rearrangement uses TRBV30 and TRBJ2-7, with D unclear. Germline assignment: CDR1 GTSNPN and CDR2 SVGIG (reference sequence). CDR3 length: 11 amino acids. Trimming took 4 bases from V and 4 from J, leaving 8 bases between them. The CDR3 protein is CAWKALYEQYF. DNA of the CDR3: TGTGCCTGGAAAGCTCTTTACGAGCAGTACTTC. The entire variable domain, with the rest obtained from reference TRBV30 and TRBJ2-7, is as follows: SQTIHQWPATLVQPVGSPLSLECTVEGTSNPNLYWYRQAAGRGLQLLFYSVGIGQISSEVPQNLSASRPQDRQFILSSKKLLLSDSGFYLCAWKALYEQYFGPGTRLTVT.

This clonotype is medium-sized. In DNA form, the CDR3 reads TGCGCCAGCAGTCACCCTGGGAGGCGGAGCTCCTACAATGAGCAGTTCTTC. It is translated as CASSHPGRRSSYNEQFF. The chain is built from TRBV23-1 and TRBJ2-1, with a possible D match to TRBD2 (6 bases). TRBV23-1 is classed as an ORF, of uncertain function. V was trimmed by 3 bases and J by 0 bases, leaving 15 bases between them. The CDR3 contains 17 residues.

This clonotype was seen a few times. The V call is TRBV20-1, the J call TRBJ2-7; TRBD1 or TRBD2 may be the D gene (6 bases each). V was trimmed by 3 bases and J by 12 bases, leaving 12 bases between them. Germline loops: CDR1 DFQATT, CDR2 SNEGSKA (reference sequence). The CDR3 extends over 10 amino acids. CDR3 coding DNA: TGCAGTGCTAGTGGAGGGACACGGTACTTC. Its translation: CSASGGTRYF.

This clonotype was seen ten or more times. The rearrangement links TRBV20-1 to TRBJ2-5, with D possibly TRBD1 on 6 matching bases. This CDR3 is 14 amino acids long. V lost 5 bases and J 1 base, leaving 14 bases between the germline ends. CDR1 is DFQATT, CDR2 SNEGSKA, per germline (reference sequence). CDR3 protein: CSALTGALQETQYF. CDR3 coding DNA: TGCAGTGCTTTGACAGGAGCCCTCCAAGAGACCCAGTACTTC.

This clonotype is labeled medium-sized (0.01 to 0.1%). This chain links TRBV18 with TRBJ2-3, with D uncertain. V lost 3 bases to trimming and J lost 6 bases, with 13 bases between them. The length of the CDR3 is 14 residues. Germline CDR1 is KGHSH and CDR2 is LQKENI. This CDR3 reads CASSPAEGMDTQYF. The DNA for the CDR3 is TGTGCCAGCTCACCGGCAGAAGGGATGGATACGCAGTATTTT.

Many counts were recorded for this clonotype. The rearrangement joins TRBV2 to TRBJ2-7; D uncertain. V was trimmed by 6 bases and J by 2 bases, leaving 17 bases between them. The CDR3 extends over 15 amino acids. The germline CDR1 and CDR2 sequences are SNHLY and FYNNEI. CDR3 loop: CASSSQIGRTYEQYF. The CDR3 region has the DNA TGTGCCAGCAGCAGCCAGATTGGGCGGACCTACGAGCAGTACTTC.

This clonotype appeared once. The chain carries TRBV19 and TRBJ2-1, with TRBD2 as a possible D gene (6 bases). The germline V gene has CDR1 LNHDA and CDR2 SQIVND (reference sequence). The CDR3 is made up of 14 amino acids. The V gene lost 1 base and the J gene lost 9 bases, with 13 bases spanning the gap. The CDR3 reads CASSIGETSSEQFF. CDR3 DNA: TGTGCCAGTAGTATAGGTGAAACTAGCAGTGAGCAGTTCTTC.

This clonotype is termed medium-sized. Here the CDR3 reads CASSLTGLTEAFF. CDR3 nucleotides: TGTGCCAGCAGCTTAACAGGTCTGACCGAAGCTTTCTTT. The chain employs TRBV7-3 and TRBJ1-1, with no clear D. From germline, CDR1 is SGHTA and CDR2 FQGTGA. The V gene lost 0 bases and the J gene lost 8 bases, with 10 bases spanning the gap. The CDR3 loop spans 13 amino acids.

This clonotype was found a few times. The rearrangement links TRBV19 to TRBJ1-5; D remains unclear. Per germline, CDR1 LNHDA and CDR2 SQIVND (reference sequence). V lost 4 bases and J lost 4, with 5 bases in between. The length of the CDR3 is 12 residues. The chain's CDR3 is CASSTLNQPQHF. The CDR3 DNA sequence: TGTGCCAGTAGTACCTTGAATCAGCCCCAGCATTTT.

Judged by abundance, this clonotype is medium-sized. The chain combines TRBV7-2 with TRBJ2-1, with D hard to call. The germline gives CDR1 SGHTA, CDR2 FQGNSA. The CDR3 loop spans 11 amino acids. The ends were cut back, 8 bases at V and 8 bases at J, with 10 bases in the middle. The CDR3 here is CASGSWDEQFF. The CDR3 nucleotides are TGTGCCAGCGGGTCGTGGGATGAGCAGTTCTTC.

There are many counts of this clonotype. The V call is TRBV6-2 or TRBV6-3, the J call TRBJ1-1; D is perhaps TRBD1 (6 bases). CDR1 is MNHEY, CDR2 SVGEGT, per germline. The CDR3 is 13 amino acids. Trimming shortened V by 6 bases and J by 6 bases, and 14 bases separated the two germline ends. CDR3 protein: CASRTLGGAEAFF. The CDR3, as DNA: TGTGCCAGCAGAACCCTTGGGGGCGCTGAAGCTTTCTTT.

The rearrangement uses TRBV27 and TRBJ1-2; D not certain. CDR1 MNHEY and CDR2 SMNVEV come from the germline V gene (reference sequence). V lost 3 bases and J 0 bases, leaving 8 bases between the germline ends. The CDR3 is 14 residues long. CDR3 sequence: CASSFPEPNYGYTF. CDR3 in DNA: TGTGCCAGCAGTTTTCCAGAGCCTAACTATGGCTACACCTTC.

V is TRBV7-9 and J is TRBJ1-2; tentatively, D is TRBD1 (6 bases). Germline assignment: CDR1 SEHNR and CDR2 FQNEAQ (reference sequence). Trimming cost V 4 bases and J 3 bases, with 12 bases left between them. The CDR3 loop spans 14 amino acids. This CDR3 is CASSSRDTDYGYTF. As DNA, the CDR3 is TGTGCCAGCAGCTCCCGGGACACAGACTATGGCTACACCTTC.

By share, this clonotype ranks as medium-sized (0.01 to 0.1%). The V call is TRBV7-9, the J call TRBJ2-2; TRBD1 aligns across 8 bases. Germline V gene data show CDR1 as SEHNR and CDR2 as FQNEAQ (reference sequence). CDR3 length: 16 residues. V gave up 5 bases and J gave up 0 bases; unmatched junction bases: 5. The chain's CDR3 is CASSHRQGSNTGELFF. The CDR3 DNA is TGTGCCAGCAGCCACCGACAGGGGTCGAACACCGGGGAGCTGTTTTTT.

The chain has TRBV29-1 and TRBJ1-2; D gene uncertain. V lost 2 bases, J lost 9 bases, and 13 bases lay in between. Germline lookup yields CDR1 SQVTM and CDR2 ANQGSEA. This CDR3 region has 12 residues. The CDR3 coding sequence is TGCAGCGTTGAATCGGCGGACCTAAGCTACACCTTC. Translated, it gives CSVESADLSYTF.

Judged by abundance, this clonotype is medium-sized. This chain connects TRBV29-1 to TRBJ1-4; possibly TRBD1 for D (6 bases). Germline CDR1 reads SQVTM; CDR2 reads ANQGSEA. With 6 bases removed from V and 8 bases from J, the gap between germline ends came to 13 bases. This CDR3 spans 12 amino acids. The CDR3 DNA reads as TGCAGCGTCGCACAGGGAGGAGAAAAACTGTTTTTT. Encoded protein: CSVAQGGEKLFF.

CDR3 coding DNA: TGTGCCAGCAGTGGTGGGGTAGCGGCCAAAAACATTCAGTACTTC. It encodes CASSGGVAAKNIQYF. The V gene is TRBV28, the J gene TRBJ2-4; possibly TRBD2 for D (5 bases). Germline CDR1 is MDHEN and CDR2 is SYDVKM. The CDR3 is 15 residues long. V was trimmed by 5 bases and J by 1 base, leaving 12 bases between them.

The V and J genes are TRBV7-8 and TRBJ2-2, with D unresolved. Germline CDR1 and CDR2: SGHVS and FQNEAQ. The V end lost 5 bases, the J end lost 4 bases, and 5 bases lay between the germline ends. There are 12 residues in the CDR3. CDR3 DNA sequence: TGTGCCAGCAGCAAAATCACCGGGGAGCTGTTTTTT. Amino acid sequence: CASSKITGELFF.

In this sample, this clonotype turned up a few times. The V and J genes are TRBV20-1 and TRBJ2-7; D not certain. CDR1 is DFQATT, CDR2 SNEGSKA, per germline (reference sequence). V lost 1 base and J lost 0, with 7 bases in between. This CDR3 comprises 13 residues. In DNA, the CDR3 is TGCAGTGCTAGAGGGGGTTACTCCTACGAGCAGTACTTC. Protein product: CSARGGYSYEQYF.

The sample holds one count of this clonotype. V gene TRBV12-3 or TRBV12-4 combines with J gene TRBJ2-7; D unresolved. The CDR3 runs 14 residues. The V end was cut by 6 bases, the J end by 6 bases, with 18 bases between. The CDR3 region has the DNA TGTGCCAGCAGCTCATGGGCCGTGATGGGCGAGCAGTACTTC. Encoded protein: CASSSWAVMGEQYF.

This clonotype is medium-sized. The V gene is TRBV7-6, the J gene TRBJ2-5, with D tentatively TRBD1 (5 bases). The CDR3 is made up of 14 amino acids. Trimming left V 1 base short and J 4 bases short, with 10 bases between. Germline CDR1 reads SGHVS; CDR2 reads FNYEAQ. The CDR3 loop reads CASSLDGATETQYF. The CDR3 region has the DNA TGTGCCAGCAGCTTAGATGGGGCAACAGAGACCCAGTACTTC.

This clonotype is labeled medium-sized (0.01 to 0.1%). J is TRBJ2-1 and V is TRBV19; 8 nucleotides line up with TRBD2. V shed 5 bases, J shed 3 bases, and the junction held 9 bases outside the gene matches. The CDR3 consists of 16 residues. Per the germline V gene, CDR1 is LNHDA and CDR2 is SQIVND (reference sequence). The CDR3 nucleotides are TGTGCCAGTAGTCCCGGTTTAGCGGGGTACTACAATGAGCAGTTCTTC. Translated, it gives CASSPGLAGYYNEQFF.

Concerning this clonotype: The DNA is left out, because the CDR3 cannot be placed on it with certainty; the CDR3 is given as TCRdb lists it. Here the CDR3 reads CASNPGTHHKPGSCFF. The chain carries TRBV7-9 and TRBJ2-2; no check of the table's D call, TRBD1, against the DNA was made. The CDR3 is 16 residues long, counting both termini. From germline, CDR1 is SEHNR and CDR2 FQNEAQ (reference sequence).